Shown below are 17 T cell receptor beta chains from a single sample sequenced in a study of T cell responses to AZD1222 COVID-19 vaccine. The method was immunoSEQ multiplex PCR; TCRdb's version includes in-frame clones alone and lacks a portion of them. The table records 190,000 or so clones, 91% of them present only once. The specimen was peripheral blood, collected 28 days after the second AZD1222 dose. These receptors came from an adult who received the AZD1222 COVID-19 vaccine.

The chain links TRBV19 to TRBJ2-2; D possibly corresponds to TRBD2 (5 bases). CDR1 LNHDA and CDR2 SQIVND come from the germline V gene (reference sequence). The CDR3 totals 13 residues. The V end was cut by 8 bases, the J end by 1 base, with 8 bases between. The CDR3 loop reads CASQRKNTGELFF. DNA for the CDR3: TGTGCCAGTCAGCGGAAGAACACCGGGGAGCTGTTTTTT.

This sequence joins TRBV6-1 and TRBJ1-5; no clear D. V lost 2 bases to trimming and J lost 7 bases, with 12 bases between them. The CDR3 has 14 residues. Germline CDR1 MNHNS, CDR2 SASEGT. In DNA, the CDR3 is TGTGCCAGCAGTGAATTGAGGGTCGGGCAGCCCCAGCATTTT. Translated, it gives CASSELRVGQPQHF.

CDR3 residues: CASSLESSRANQPQHF. The CDR3 DNA reads TGTGCCAGCAGCTTAGAGTCCTCGCGGGCCAATCAGCCCCAGCATTTT. The chain has TRBV7-2 and TRBJ1-5; unclear D gene. The CDR3 is made up of 16 amino acids. Germline V gene data show CDR1 as SGHTA and CDR2 as FQGNSA. V dropped 1 base and J dropped 3 bases, with 13 bases sitting between them.

The V call is TRBV24-1, the J call TRBJ1-5, with D perhaps matching TRBD1 (6 bases). The ends were cut back, 4 bases at V and 0 bases at J, with 9 bases in the middle. The CDR3 length is 15 residues. The germline CDR1 and CDR2 sequences are KGHDR and SFDVKD. CDR3 DNA: TGTGCCACCAGTGAGGGGACATTTAGCAATCAGCCCCAGCATTTT. Translation: CATSEGTFSNQPQHF.

The J gene is TRBJ2-2, the V gene TRBV30; the D call may be TRBD1 or TRBD2 (5 bases each). The CDR3 is 13 residues long. Germline V gene lookup returns CDR1 GTSNPN and CDR2 SVGIG (reference sequence). The V end lost 5 bases, the J end lost 5 bases, and 12 bases lay between the germline ends. The CDR3 region has the DNA TGTGCCTGGGGGGGAATGGATACCGGGGAGCTGTTTTTT. This sequence encodes CAWGGMDTGELFF.

The V and J genes are TRBV6-5 and TRBJ1-1; no definite D call. The germline V and J ends were trimmed by 6 bases and 0 bases, with 8 bases remaining between them. This CDR3 is built from 13 residues. CDR1 MNHEY and CDR2 SVGAGI come from the germline V gene. The CDR3 DNA reads TGTGCCAGCAGCGGGGTTTTGAACACTGAAGCTTTCTTT. This codes for CASSGVLNTEAFF.

The V and J genes are TRBV11-2 and TRBJ2-1, with a weak D call TRBD2 (6 bases). This CDR3 comprises 14 residues. From germline, CDR1 is SGHAT and CDR2 FQNNGV. V gave up 1 base and J gave up 6 bases, with 10 bases separating them. The CDR3 reads CASSLVPSANEQFF. As DNA, the CDR3 is TGTGCCAGCAGCTTAGTCCCTAGCGCCAATGAGCAGTTCTTC.

The chain employs TRBV5-4 and TRBJ1-2, with D perhaps matching TRBD1 (6 bases). The CDR3 is 15 residues long. V was cut by 4 bases and J by 9 bases, with 22 bases left in between. CDR1 SGHNT and CDR2 YYREEE come from the germline V gene (reference sequence). CDR3 nucleotides: TGTGCCAGCAGCACCCCGACGGGGGCATTTTTGAGCTACACCTTC. Translation gives CASSTPTGAFLSYTF.

The chain uses TRBV5-6 and TRBJ2-1, with 8 bases fitting TRBD1. The CDR3 is made up of 18 amino acids. V lost 4 bases, J lost 5 bases, and 17 bases stayed unmatched. Germline V gene sequence: CDR1 SGHDT, CDR2 YYEEEE. This chain's CDR3 is CASSDGQGIPYIHNEQFF. DNA of the CDR3: TGTGCCAGCAGCGACGGACAGGGAATCCCCTACATTCACAATGAGCAGTTCTTC.

The chain employs TRBV7-8 and TRBJ2-2, with D hard to call. V lost 5 bases, J lost 3 bases, and 4 bases lay in between. This CDR3 is 12 amino acids long. Per germline, CDR1 SGHVS and CDR2 FQNEAQ. The CDR3 is CASSPYTGELFF. The CDR3 nucleotides read TGTGCCAGCAGCCCCTACACCGGGGAGCTGTTTTTT.

This clone was observed once. The J gene is TRBJ2-7, the V gene TRBV2; D is uncertain. The CDR3 covers 10 residues. Trimming cost V 8 bases and J 6 bases, with 8 bases left between them. The germline V gene has CDR1 SNHLY and CDR2 FYNNEI. This chain's CDR3 is CASSNAEQYF. DNA of the CDR3: TGTGCCAGCTCCAACGCCGAGCAGTACTTC.

V gene TRBV7-9 combines with J gene TRBJ2-1; TRBD2 matches 8 bases. CDR1 is SEHNR and CDR2 is FQNEAQ in the germline V gene (reference sequence). V was pared by 1 base and J by 0 bases, with 11 bases of the junction left unmatched. The length of the CDR3 is 19 residues. CDR3 in DNA: TGTGCCAGCAGCTTAGAGGTGATAGGACTAGCAGTCTCCTACAATGAGCAGTTCTTC. Translation: CASSLEVIGLAVSYNEQFF.

The rearrangement joins TRBV29-1 to TRBJ2-7, with TRBD1 matching over 9 bases. CDR3 size: 14 residues. V trimming: 4 bases; J trimming: 0 bases; junction bases outside the gene matches: 4. Germline V gene sequence: CDR1 SQVTM, CDR2 ANQGSEA. CDR3 amino acids: CSVAVTGGSYEQYF. CDR3 nucleotides: TGCAGCGTTGCGGTGACAGGGGGCTCCTACGAGCAGTACTTC.

The rearrangement links TRBV5-6 to TRBJ2-5; D remains ambiguous. This CDR3 region has 15 residues. Germline-derived CDR1 and CDR2 are SGHDT and YYEEEE. V lost 0 bases, J lost 3 bases, and 12 bases lay in between. Here the CDR3 DNA reads TGTGCCAGCAGCTTGGCCCGGGTAGGGAAAGAGACCCAGTACTTC. Translated: CASSLARVGKETQYF.

The rearrangement links TRBV2 to TRBJ2-6, with D uncertain. CDR3 length equals 17 residues. Germline lookup yields CDR1 SNHLY and CDR2 FYNNEI. V was shortened by 1 base and J by 0 bases, with 10 bases between the two germline ends. The CDR3 DNA sequence: TGTGCCAGCAGTGAAGGAGTCCTAAGCTCTGGGGCCAACGTCCTGACTTTC. It specifies CASSEGVLSSGANVLTF.

The V gene is TRBV6-6, the J gene TRBJ1-1; TRBD1 is a possible D gene (5 bases). V lost 0 bases and J lost 8, with 13 bases in between. The CDR3 totals 14 residues. Germline CDR1 MNHNY, CDR2 SVGAGI (reference sequence). As DNA, the CDR3 is TGTGCCAGCAGTTACTCGCGGGGTGGGGCAGAAGCTTTCTTT. Its protein product is CASSYSRGGAEAFF.

This sequence joins TRBV19 and TRBJ2-3; 8 nucleotides align to TRBD2. CDR3 size: 15 residues. Germline V lookup: CDR1 LNHDA, CDR2 SQIVND (reference sequence). Unmatched junction bases numbered 7, after V lost 5 bases and J lost 3 bases. The CDR3 region is CASSRSGSGTDTQYF. The CDR3 region has the DNA TGTGCCAGTAGTCGGAGCGGGAGTGGAACAGATACGCAGTATTTT.